The rows below give T cell receptor beta chains drawn from one sample of a study of blood T cell repertoires in COVID-19. Produced via immunoSEQ multiplex PCR; TCRdb's table is partial and in-frame only. Of 190,000 or so clones listed, 70% to 90% were seen once; the top ten hold roughly 2.9%. The sample consisted of peripheral blood. The receptors were sampled from a woman in her 30s with active or convalescent COVID-19. CDR3s include the opening cysteine and the closing phenylalanine or tryptophan. D genes are given only for firm matches. Size is omitted from some rows. Given values are once, few, many or a class for expanded clones.

CDR3 length: 15
D gene: TRBD2
clone size: NA
V gene: TRBV28
J gene: TRBJ2-7
CDR3 protein: CASSPGGGPSYEQYF
CDR3 DNA: TGTGCCAGCAGCCCCGGGGGGGGGCCATCCTACGAGCAGTACTTC

CDR3 length: 13
D gene: NA
clone size: NA
V gene: TRBV5-4
J gene: TRBJ2-7
CDR3 protein: CASSLAGWHEQYF
CDR3 DNA: TGTGCCAGCAGCTTGGCAGGCTGGCACGAGCAGTACTTC

CDR3 length: 12
D gene: NA
clone size: NA
V gene: TRBV9
J gene: TRBJ2-1
CDR3 protein: CASSATMNEQFF
CDR3 DNA: TGTGCCAGCAGCGCGACTATGAATGAGCAGTTCTTC

CDR3 length: 13
D gene: NA
clone size: once
V gene: TRBV28
J gene: TRBJ2-1
CDR3 protein: CASSSTGIREQFF
CDR3 DNA: TGTGCCAGCAGTTCTACAGGGATCCGGGAGCAGTTCTTC

CDR3 length: 15
D gene: NA
clone size: NA
V gene: TRBV19
J gene: TRBJ1-1
CDR3 protein: CASSIGIQGNTEAFF
CDR3 DNA: TGTGCCAGTAGTATAGGAATTCAGGGTAACACTGAAGCTTTCTTT

CDR3 length: 17
D gene: NA
clone size: NA
V gene: TRBV5-1
J gene: TRBJ2-7
CDR3 protein: CASSSGQGGLAVYEQYF
CDR3 DNA: TGCGCCAGCAGCTCAGGACAGGGGGGACTAGCGGTCTACGAGCAGTACTTC

CDR3 length: 13
D gene: NA
clone size: NA
V gene: TRBV30
J gene: TRBJ2-2
CDR3 protein: CAWIHRSTGELFF
CDR3 DNA: TGTGCCTGGATTCACAGGTCCACCGGGGAGCTGTTTTTT

CDR3 length: 14
D gene: NA
clone size: NA
V gene: TRBV5-4
J gene: TRBJ1-6
CDR3 protein: CASRGAGWDSPLHF
CDR3 DNA: TGTGCCAGCAGAGGGGCAGGGTGGGATTCACCCCTCCACTTT

CDR3 length: 22
D gene: NA
clone size: NA
V gene: TRBV3-1/TRBV3-2
J gene: TRBJ2-1
CDR3 protein: CASSPPTSYPSLGGGPHNEQFF
CDR3 DNA: TGTGCCAGCAGCCCACCAACCTCTTACCCATCGTTAGGGGGGGGGCCCCACAATGAGCAGTTCTTC

CDR3 length: 12
D gene: NA
clone size: NA
V gene: TRBV30
J gene: TRBJ1-1
CDR3 protein: CAWSVTTLTAFF
CDR3 DNA: TGTGCCTGGAGTGTTACAACATTAACGGCTTTCTTT

CDR3 length: 14
D gene: TRBD1
clone size: NA
V gene: TRBV2
J gene: TRBJ1-5
CDR3 protein: CASRATGGGQPQHF
CDR3 DNA: TGTGCCAGCAGGGCGACAGGGGGCGGGCAGCCCCAGCATTTT

CDR3 length: 14
D gene: NA
clone size: NA
V gene: TRBV11-2
J gene: TRBJ2-7
CDR3 protein: CASSLAPGSYEQYF
CDR3 DNA: TGTGCCAGCAGCTTAGCGCCCGGGTCCTACGAGCAGTACTTC

CDR3 length: 14
D gene: NA
clone size: NA
V gene: TRBV4-1
J gene: TRBJ1-2
CDR3 protein: CASSQEGRGYGYTF
CDR3 DNA: TGCGCCAGCAGCCAAGAGGGAAGGGGCTATGGCTACACCTTC

CDR3 length: 14
D gene: NA
clone size: NA
V gene: TRBV6-6
J gene: TRBJ1-6
CDR3 protein: CASSYSQGLAPLHF
CDR3 DNA: TGTGCCAGCAGTTACTCGCAAGGTCTAGCACCCCTCCACTTT

CDR3 length: 13
D gene: NA
clone size: once
V gene: TRBV25-1
J gene: TRBJ2-3
CDR3 protein: CASSDLTTDTQYF
CDR3 DNA: TGTGCCAGCAGTGACCTAACCACAGATACGCAGTATTTT

CDR3 length: 15
D gene: NA
clone size: once
V gene: TRBV7-2
J gene: TRBJ2-7
CDR3 protein: CASSSLSGSAYEQYF
CDR3 DNA: TGTGCCAGCAGCTCCCTCTCCGGGAGCGCCTACGAGCAGTACTTC

CDR3 length: 14
D gene: TRBD1
clone size: NA
V gene: TRBV2
J gene: TRBJ1-1
CDR3 protein: CASRGQGARTEAFF
CDR3 DNA: TGTGCCAGCAGGGGACAGGGGGCGCGGACTGAAGCTTTCTTT

CDR3 length: 15
D gene: NA
clone size: NA
V gene: TRBV3-1/TRBV3-2
J gene: TRBJ1-1
CDR3 protein: CASSLRGRTNTEAFF
CDR3 DNA: TGTGCCAGCAGCCTCAGGGGACGGACGAACACTGAAGCTTTCTTT

CDR3 length: 16
D gene: TRBD1
clone size: NA
V gene: TRBV27
J gene: TRBJ1-6
CDR3 protein: CASSLYRGPNNSPLHF
CDR3 DNA: TGTGCCAGCAGTTTGTACAGGGGGCCCAATAATTCACCCCTCCACTTT

CDR3 length: 15
D gene: NA
clone size: NA
V gene: TRBV2
J gene: TRBJ1-6
CDR3 protein: CASSETTGYNSPLHF
CDR3 DNA: TGTGCCAGCAGTGAAACGACGGGTTATAATTCACCCCTCCACTTT

CDR3 length: 16
D gene: NA
clone size: NA
V gene: TRBV7-9
J gene: TRBJ1-1
CDR3 protein: CASSSPGGTMNTEAFF
CDR3 DNA: TGTGCCAGCAGCTCACCGGGCGGGACGATGAACACTGAAGCTTTCTTT

CDR3 length: 14
D gene: NA
clone size: NA
V gene: TRBV11-3
J gene: TRBJ2-2
CDR3 protein: CASSPRSSSRELFF
CDR3 DNA: TGTGCCAGCAGCCCTCGGTCCTCGTCCAGGGAGCTGTTTTTT

CDR3 length: 15
D gene: TRBD1
clone size: NA
V gene: TRBV2
J gene: TRBJ1-2
CDR3 protein: CASSEGAGGNYGYTF
CDR3 DNA: TGTGCCAGCAGTGAAGGTGCAGGGGGTAACTATGGCTACACCTTC

CDR3 length: 14
D gene: NA
clone size: once
V gene: TRBV6-5
J gene: TRBJ1-2
CDR3 protein: CASSYSRGSALYTF
CDR3 DNA: TGTGCCAGCAGTTACTCAAGGGGGTCGGCGTTATACACCTTC

CDR3 length: 13
D gene: NA
clone size: NA
V gene: TRBV24-1
J gene: TRBJ1-2
CDR3 protein: CATSDFTGAGYTF
CDR3 DNA: TGTGCCACCAGTGATTTTACTGGGGCAGGCTACACCTTC

CDR3 length: 17
D gene: NA
clone size: NA
V gene: TRBV10-2
J gene: TRBJ2-2
CDR3 protein: CASSPSYIAENTGELFF
CDR3 DNA: TGCGCCAGCAGCCCCTCCTATATAGCGGAGAACACCGGGGAGCTGTTTTTT

CDR3 length: 15
D gene: TRBD1
clone size: once
V gene: TRBV5-1
J gene: TRBJ2-7
CDR3 protein: CASSFQTGSSYEQYF
CDR3 DNA: TGCGCCAGCAGCTTCCAGACAGGGTCCTCCTACGAGCAGTACTTC

CDR3 length: 18
D gene: NA
clone size: NA
V gene: TRBV5-4
J gene: TRBJ1-6
CDR3 protein: CASSPTNMGASANSPLHF
CDR3 DNA: TGTGCCAGCAGCCCAACTAACATGGGGGCGTCGGCTAATTCACCCCTCCACTTT

CDR3 length: 16
D gene: NA
clone size: NA
V gene: TRBV7-2
J gene: TRBJ1-3
CDR3 protein: CASSLPGVGSGNTIYF
CDR3 DNA: TGTGCCAGCAGCTTGCCCGGGGTTGGCTCTGGAAACACCATATATTTT

CDR3 length: 15
D gene: NA
clone size: NA
V gene: TRBV7-2
J gene: TRBJ2-1
CDR3 protein: CASSLETPRPGQLLF
CDR3 DNA: TGTGCCAGCAGCTTAGAAACCCCCCGCCCGGGACAATTGCTCTTC

CDR3 length: 15
D gene: NA
clone size: NA
V gene: TRBV7-9
J gene: TRBJ1-1
CDR3 protein: CASSLAGAGRTEAFF
CDR3 DNA: TGTGCCAGCAGCTTAGCTGGTGCAGGGAGGACTGAAGCTTTCTTT

CDR3 length: 14
D gene: TRBD2
clone size: NA
V gene: TRBV5-1
J gene: TRBJ2-3
CDR3 protein: CASGRLAGTDTQYF
CDR3 DNA: TGCGCCAGCGGCCGACTAGCAGGCACAGATACGCAGTATTTT

CDR3 length: 14
D gene: NA
clone size: NA
V gene: TRBV3-1/TRBV3-2
J gene: TRBJ2-7
CDR3 protein: CASSQRRAVYEQYF
CDR3 DNA: TGTGCCAGCAGCCAACGGAGGGCTGTCTACGAGCAGTACTTC

CDR3 length: 14
D gene: NA
clone size: NA
V gene: TRBV2
J gene: TRBJ1-1
CDR3 protein: CASSKQGLSGEAFF
CDR3 DNA: TGTGCCAGCAGTAAACAGGGTCTAAGCGGTGAAGCTTTCTTT

CDR3 length: 15
D gene: NA
clone size: NA
V gene: TRBV7-9
J gene: TRBJ1-2
CDR3 protein: CASSFLPTGSYGYTF
CDR3 DNA: TGTGCCAGCAGCTTCCTCCCGACGGGGAGCTATGGCTACACCTTC

CDR3 length: 14
D gene: NA
clone size: NA
V gene: TRBV6-5
J gene: TRBJ1-2
CDR3 protein: CASSLTGGGYGYTF
CDR3 DNA: TGTGCCAGCAGCCTGACAGGAGGTGGCTATGGCTACACCTTC

CDR3 length: 14
D gene: TRBD1
clone size: once
V gene: TRBV18
J gene: TRBJ1-4
CDR3 protein: CASSPPGTGDKLFF
CDR3 DNA: TGTGCCAGCTCACCACCGGGGACAGGGGACAAACTGTTTTTT

CDR3 length: 13
D gene: TRBD1
clone size: once
V gene: TRBV19
J gene: TRBJ1-1
CDR3 protein: CASSMGQGTEAFF
CDR3 DNA: TGTGCCAGTAGTATGGGACAGGGAACTGAAGCTTTCTTT

CDR3 length: 15
D gene: NA
clone size: NA
V gene: TRBV6-5
J gene: TRBJ1-2
CDR3 protein: CASSYSGRRVRGYTF
CDR3 DNA: TGTGCCAGCAGTTACTCGGGAAGGAGGGTTCGTGGCTACACCTTC

CDR3 length: 20
D gene: NA
clone size: NA
V gene: TRBV4-1
J gene: TRBJ1-1
CDR3 protein: CASSQAGSTGTVAESTEAFF
CDR3 DNA: TGCGCCAGCAGCCAAGCGGGGAGTACAGGGACGGTGGCGGAGAGCACTGAAGCTTTCTTT

CDR3 length: 15
D gene: NA
clone size: NA
V gene: TRBV6-2/TRBV6-3
J gene: TRBJ1-1
CDR3 protein: CASSYSRTMNTEAFF
CDR3 DNA: TGTGCCAGCAGTTACTCGAGAACCATGAACACTGAAGCTTTCTTT

CDR3 length: 12
D gene: NA
clone size: NA
V gene: TRBV24-1
J gene: TRBJ1-5
CDR3 protein: CATSDPGSIQHF
CDR3 DNA: TGTGCCACCAGTGACCCGGGAAGTATCCAGCATTTT

CDR3 length: 17
D gene: TRBD1
clone size: NA
V gene: TRBV28
J gene: TRBJ2-5
CDR3 protein: CASRSTRDRKYQETQYF
CDR3 DNA: TGTGCCAGCCGGAGTACGCGGGACAGGAAATACCAAGAGACCCAGTACTTC

CDR3 length: 16
D gene: NA
clone size: NA
V gene: TRBV6-5
J gene: TRBJ1-6
CDR3 protein: CASSYRATGNNSPLHF
CDR3 DNA: TGTGCCAGCAGTTACCGGGCCACAGGGAATAATTCACCCCTCCACTTT

CDR3 length: 14
D gene: NA
clone size: NA
V gene: TRBV5-8
J gene: TRBJ2-3
CDR3 protein: CASSWRVSTDTQYF
CDR3 DNA: TGTGCCAGCAGCTGGAGGGTGAGCACAGATACGCAGTATTTT

CDR3 length: 14
D gene: TRBD1
clone size: NA
V gene: TRBV6-5
J gene: TRBJ1-1
CDR3 protein: CASRMDRGNTEAFF
CDR3 DNA: TGTGCCAGCAGGATGGACAGGGGCAACACTGAAGCTTTCTTT

CDR3 length: 16
D gene: TRBD1
clone size: NA
V gene: TRBV27
J gene: TRBJ2-3
CDR3 protein: CASSSADRGFTDTQYF
CDR3 DNA: TGTGCCAGCAGTTCCGCGGACAGGGGATTCACAGATACGCAGTATTTT

CDR3 length: 15
D gene: NA
clone size: NA
V gene: TRBV2
J gene: TRBJ1-1
CDR3 protein: CASIPESGVYTEAFF
CDR3 DNA: TGTGCCAGCATTCCCGAGTCGGGAGTTTACACTGAAGCTTTCTTT

CDR3 length: 15
D gene: NA
clone size: NA
V gene: TRBV7-8
J gene: TRBJ1-5
CDR3 protein: CASSLGRGYNQPQHF
CDR3 DNA: TGTGCCAGCAGCTTAGGAAGGGGCTACAATCAGCCCCAGCATTTT

CDR3 length: 15
D gene: TRBD1
clone size: few
V gene: TRBV7-9
J gene: TRBJ1-6
CDR3 protein: CASSLGDRGVSPLHF
CDR3 DNA: TGTGCCAGCAGCTTAGGCGACAGGGGTGTTTCACCCCTCCACTTT

CDR3 length: 15
D gene: TRBD1
clone size: medium-sized
V gene: TRBV19
J gene: TRBJ1-3
CDR3 protein: CASSPGQGAGNTIYF
CDR3 DNA: TGTGCCAGTAGTCCGGGACAGGGGGCTGGAAACACCATATATTTT

CDR3 length: 14
D gene: NA
clone size: NA
V gene: TRBV19
J gene: TRBJ2-7
CDR3 protein: CASSRPGTVYEQYF
CDR3 DNA: TGTGCCAGTAGTAGGCCAGGGACTGTCTACGAGCAGTACTTC

CDR3 length: 19
D gene: TRBD1
clone size: NA
V gene: TRBV11-2
J gene: TRBJ1-5
CDR3 protein: CASSLGPGQGLYSNQPQHF
CDR3 DNA: TGTGCCAGCAGCTTAGGACCGGGACAGGGTCTCTATAGCAATCAGCCCCAGCATTTT

CDR3 length: 17
D gene: NA
clone size: many
V gene: TRBV28
J gene: TRBJ2-1
CDR3 protein: CASKPGGVLSSYNEQFF
CDR3 DNA: TGTGCCAGCAAACCTGGAGGGGTCCTAAGCTCCTACAATGAGCAGTTCTTC